Included here is one TCR beta chain sequence, with context. From germline, CDR1 is MDHEN and CDR2 SYDVKM. The CDR3 has 15 amino acids. V shed 5 bases, J shed 6 bases, and the junction held 8 bases outside the gene matches. This sample is part of a study of blood T cell repertoires in COVID-19. Across the whole study: Collection of acute and convalescent COVID-19 samples took place in the United States, Italy and Spain.

The repertoire was sequenced with immunoSEQ multiplex PCR; TCRdb's copy has only in-frame clones and lacks some. The sample includes 150,000 to 200,000 clones, around 89% of them seen just once. The TCR sequence derives from a man aged 18 to 35 who had recovered from COVID-19. Material for sequencing was peripheral blood. The J gene is TRBJ1-5, the V gene TRBV28; 9 bases are a match to TRBD1. DNA of the CDR3: TGTGCCAGCAGTACCCCAGGACAGGGGTCTCAGCCCCAGCATTTT. Protein sequence: CASSTPGQGSQPQHF.